This is a list of T cell receptor beta chains from one sample in a study of CXCR3-negative and CXCR3-positive naive CD8 T cells. TCRdb reprocessed the 5' RACE reads, with one entry per CDR3 protein and no DNA. The sample data list about 6,000 distinct CDR3 sequences. Material for sequencing was naive CXCR3- CD8+ T cells from blood. All receptors come from a human donor in good health. Some clones in this sample may be carry-over from other donors' samples. Each CDR3 is given with its conserved first and last residue. Size is omitted from some rows. Given values are once, few, many or a class for expanded clones.

cdr3_aa	v_call	j_call	clone_size
CASSFDAGTQTYEQYF	TRBV5-1	TRBJ2-7	medium-sized
CSARGPGNTEAFF	TRBV20-1	TRBJ1-1	medium-sized
CSARRSDYNEQFF	TRBV20-1	TRBJ2-1	medium-sized
CASSLVTGYGSPLHF	TRBV7-9	TRBJ1-6	.
CSVEKLSSTEAFF	TRBV29-1	TRBJ1-1	.
CSARDGEGVVSYEQYF	TRBV20-1	TRBJ2-7	medium-sized
CASSGPAGLVIYEQYF	TRBV7-8	TRBJ2-7	medium-sized
CASSPTGGAGDSNQPQHF	TRBV3-1	TRBJ1-5	medium-sized
CASSLTASETYEQYF	TRBV7-3	TRBJ2-7	medium-sized
CASSLGTSGTYEQYF	TRBV5-1	TRBJ2-7	medium-sized
CASSPHRQGHSPLHF	TRBV7-2	TRBJ1-6	medium-sized
CASSVGGGGQNTEAFF	TRBV9	TRBJ1-1	medium-sized
CASSQAGTGGSPLHF	TRBV4-3	TRBJ1-6	.
CSVIPGVSDTQYF	TRBV29-1	TRBJ2-3	medium-sized
CSVEVARGPEDTQYF	TRBV29-1	TRBJ2-3	.
CASSIDNNYEQYF	TRBV19	TRBJ2-7	.
CASSPRGGPTASTYEQYF	TRBV21-1	TRBJ2-7	medium-sized
CSARWGNSNQPQHF	TRBV20-1	TRBJ1-5	medium-sized
CATSRDQTGELFF	TRBV15	TRBJ2-2	medium-sized
CSVGQDPVYNEQFF	TRBV29-1	TRBJ2-1	medium-sized
CSASRRSKIQPQHF	TRBV20-1	TRBJ1-5	medium-sized
CASSLSGGYNEQFF	TRBV12-3/TRBV12-4	TRBJ2-1	.
CASSLGHGMNTEAFF	TRBV27	TRBJ1-1	medium-sized
CSVEDPGSSYNEQFF	TRBV29-1	TRBJ2-1	.
CASSPSNPGYDGYTF	TRBV4-3	TRBJ1-2	medium-sized
CSVVIVEKQYF	TRBV29-1	TRBJ2-7	.
CASSLVDSSYEQYF	TRBV5-6	TRBJ2-7	.
CSVELPGGTPYEQYF	TRBV29-1	TRBJ2-7	.
CSAPPGVTEAFF	TRBV20-1	TRBJ1-1	medium-sized
CASSSGQGADEQFF	TRBV4-1	TRBJ2-1	.
CASSPKTGELFF	TRBV7-2	TRBJ2-2	.
CASSIEHSLYEQYF	TRBV19	TRBJ2-7	medium-sized
CASSPRSGQSNYGYTF	TRBV7-9	TRBJ1-2	.
CASSLSTEGWETQYF	TRBV7-9	TRBJ2-5	.
CASSQDKGLIDSYEQYF	TRBV4-3	TRBJ2-7	.
CASSQGDGGGASYEQYF	TRBV4-3	TRBJ2-7	medium-sized
CASSQDRSTNYGYTF	TRBV4-2	TRBJ1-2	medium-sized
CASSLGQGLTDTQYF	TRBV4-3	TRBJ2-3	.
CSVDDRGDHNEQFF	TRBV29-1	TRBJ2-1	.
CASSYTGGEETQYF	TRBV6-5	TRBJ2-5	.
CASSLGQGISDEQYF	TRBV5-1	TRBJ2-7	medium-sized
CASNLGESSYNSPLHF	TRBV6-5	TRBJ1-6	medium-sized
CASSDSRASSYNEQFF	TRBV2	TRBJ2-1	medium-sized
CASSFSGGGEQFF	TRBV7-6	TRBJ2-1	.
CASRSGGEIRHEQFF	TRBV27	TRBJ2-1	medium-sized
CASASWGGEKLFF	TRBV4-3	TRBJ1-4	.
CSAGTGGVYGYTF	TRBV29-1	TRBJ1-2	medium-sized
CSVVTGREYSGANVLTF	TRBV29-1	TRBJ2-6	medium-sized
CASSAIRVNEQFF	TRBV18	TRBJ2-1	.